These 18 T cell receptor beta chains share one sample of origin, sequenced in a study of CD8 T cells in ankylosing spondylitis. In TCRdb, the 5' RACE reads were re-called with MiXCR into one record per CDR3 protein. The profile covers some 42,000 distinct CDR3 sequences, with around 2.8% appearing a single time and about 4.5% taken by the ten largest. Sequenced: blood, either unsorted or a sorted T cell fraction (not recorded which). The receptors shown here come from a male donor with ankylosing spondylitis or in good health (not recorded which).

This clonotype was recorded many times. V gene TRBV9 combines with J gene TRBJ2-1, with D perhaps given as TRBD1 or TRBD2 (5 bases each). This CDR3 has 17 residues. Per the germline V gene, CDR1 is SGDLS and CDR2 is YYNGEE. V was trimmed by 1 base and J by 4 bases, leaving 18 bases between them. In nucleotides, the CDR3 is TGTGCCAGCAGCGTATTGTCCTCGGGGACCCAATACAATGAGCAGTTCTTC. It encodes CASSVLSSGTQYNEQFF.

This clonotype was picked up many times. The chain employs TRBV9 and TRBJ2-5, with a tentative D call TRBD1 (5 bases). CDR3 length equals 15 residues. Per germline, CDR1 SGDLS and CDR2 YYNGEE. The V end was cut by 0 bases, the J end by 5 bases, with 14 bases between. CDR3 residues: CASSVGEGAGETQYF. CDR3 sequence (DNA): TGTGCCAGCAGCGTAGGAGAAGGGGCTGGGGAGACCCAGTACTTC. The variable domain in full, completed from reference TRBV9 and TRBJ2-5, reads DSGVTQTPKHLITATGQRVTLRCSPRSGDLSVYWYQQSLDQGLQFLIQYYNGEERAKGNILERFSAQQFPDLHSELNLSSLELGDSALYFCASSVGEGAGETQYFGPGTRLLVL.

This clonotype was detected many times. The chain is built from TRBV9 and TRBJ2-2, with D possibly being TRBD1 or TRBD2 (6 bases each). Germline CDR1 reads SGDLS; CDR2 reads YYNGEE. V lost 0 bases and J 4 bases, leaving 13 bases between the germline ends. The CDR3 spans 16 residues. CDR3 DNA sequence: TGTGCCAGCAGCGTAGAGGGGGGTCGTATCACCGGGGAGCTGTTTTTT. Amino acid sequence: CASSVEGGRITGELFF.

The V call is TRBV9, the J call TRBJ2-7, with TRBD1 as a possible D gene (6 bases). The ends were cut back, 3 bases at V and 5 bases at J, with 21 bases in the middle. Germline CDR1 is SGDLS and CDR2 is YYNGEE. The CDR3 sequence is 16 residues long. The CDR3 sequence is CASSGVSGDVGDEQYF. CDR3 coding DNA: TGTGCCAGCAGCGGAGTTTCAGGGGACGTCGGGGACGAGCAGTACTTC.

This clonotype showed up many times. CDR3 protein: CASSAPGPHSGNTIYF. The CDR3 DNA reads as TGTGCCAGCAGCGCCCCGGGGCCCCACTCTGGAAACACCATATATTTT. The chain recombines TRBV9 with TRBJ1-3; a possible D gene is TRBD1 (5 bases). This CDR3 region has 16 residues. Trimming removed 3 bases from V and 0 bases from J, with 13 bases in between. CDR1 is SGDLS and CDR2 is YYNGEE in the germline V gene.

This clonotype was found many times. The V gene is TRBV9, the J gene TRBJ1-1, with 8 positions matching TRBD1. Germline V gene lookup returns CDR1 SGDLS and CDR2 YYNGEE. V was pared by 0 bases and J by 11 bases, with 12 bases of the junction left unmatched. The CDR3 length is 15 residues. The CDR3 here is CASSVGGQAHRGAFF. CDR3 sequence (DNA): TGTGCCAGCAGCGTAGGGGGACAGGCCCACCGGGGGGCTTTCTTT.

This clonotype was seen ten or more times. V gene TRBV9 combines with J gene TRBJ2-1, with 9 bases aligning to TRBD1. Per germline, CDR1 SGDLS and CDR2 YYNGEE. V was pared by 3 bases and J by 6 bases, with 10 bases of the junction left unmatched. The CDR3 is 16 residues long. In DNA form, the CDR3 reads TGTGCCAGCAGCGCCAGTCGGGACAGGGTGGTCAATGAGCAGTTCTTC. Translated: CASSASRDRVVNEQFF.

In its sample, this clonotype was seen many times. The chain joins TRBV30 to TRBJ2-7; D gene ambiguous. In germline, CDR1 is GTSNPN, CDR2 SVGIG (reference sequence). CDR3 length equals 11 residues. DNA of the CDR3: TGTGCGACGGACCCGCCCTACGAGCAGTACTTC. Translated: CATDPPYEQYF.

At least ten counts were recorded for this clonotype. The chain links TRBV9 to TRBJ1-1; no clear D. This CDR3 is 13 amino acids long. The V end was cut by 5 bases, the J end by 1 base, with 9 bases between. Germline V gives CDR1 SGDLS, CDR2 YYNGEE. This CDR3 is CASSLIQNTEAFF. CDR3 sequence (DNA): TGTGCCAGCAGTCTTATCCAGAACACTGAAGCTTTCTTT.

This clonotype showed up many times. The chain couples TRBV9 to TRBJ2-5; 9 bases line up with TRBD2. The CDR3 covers 15 residues. Germline lookup yields CDR1 SGDLS and CDR2 YYNGEE. V lost 2 bases and J lost 2; bases outside the gene matches: 4. The CDR3, as DNA: TGTGCCAGCAGCGTCTCTAGCGGGGCTCAAGAGACCCAGTACTTC. It yields the protein CASSVSSGAQETQYF.

There are many counts of this clonotype. The chain combines TRBV9 with TRBJ2-2, with D perhaps assigned TRBD1 or TRBD2 (5 bases each). Germline CDR1 is SGDLS and CDR2 is YYNGEE. V was shortened by 4 bases and J by 3 bases, with 16 bases between the two germline ends. The CDR3 is 16 residues long. CDR3 sequence reads: CASSQRWSGHTGELFF. CDR3 DNA sequence: TGTGCCAGCAGCCAACGGTGGTCGGGGCACACCGGGGAGCTGTTTTTT.

This clonotype was picked up many times. The chain couples TRBV23-1 to TRBJ2-7; D is undetermined. TRBV23-1 is an ORF; its function is uncertain. The CDR3 covers 14 residues. V lost 8 bases and J 3 bases, leaving 17 bases between the germline ends. The CDR3 DNA follows: TGCGCCAGCGGCCCTCAGGACCGGCTCTACGAGCAGTACTTC. Translating gives CASGPQDRLYEQYF.

This clonotype was observed at least ten times. The chain uses TRBV9 and TRBJ2-1; D is perhaps TRBD1 (6 bases). V lost 0 bases to trimming and J lost 3 bases, with 10 bases between them. In germline, CDR1 is SGDLS, CDR2 YYNGEE. The CDR3 runs 15 residues. The CDR3 here is CASSVVGDIYNEQFF. The CDR3 nucleotides read TGTGCCAGCAGCGTAGTTGGGGACATCTACAATGAGCAGTTCTTC.

V is TRBV3-1 and J is TRBJ2-6; 9 bases fit TRBD1. The CDR3 loop spans 22 amino acids. CDR1 is LGHDT, CDR2 YNNKEL, per germline (reference sequence). The V gene end was trimmed by 5 bases and the J gene end by 1 base; junction bases not matched to a gene: 21. The CDR3 sequence: CASSFQRYRDRESVSGANVLTF. The CDR3 bases are TGTGCCAGCAGCTTCCAAAGATACCGGGACAGGGAGTCCGTATCTGGGGCCAACGTCCTGACTTTC.

There are many counts of this clonotype. The chain uses TRBV9 and TRBJ2-7; tentatively, D is TRBD2 (6 bases). Deletions cut 2 bases from V and 2 bases from J, with 20 bases between. Germline CDR1 SGDLS, CDR2 YYNGEE. The CDR3 loop spans 17 amino acids. The CDR3 DNA is TGTGCCAGCAGCGTCGACTTCCCGGGGCGGGAACCCTACGAGCAGTACTTC. Protein: CASSVDFPGREPYEQYF.

This clonotype was seen many times. The V call is TRBV9, the J call TRBJ2-4, with 7 bases lining up with TRBD2. This CDR3 comprises 14 residues. The junction had 2 bases not matched to a gene; V was cut back by 3 bases and J by 2 bases. The germline CDR1 and CDR2 sequences are SGDLS and YYNGEE. The CDR3 is CASSGGGSKNIQYF. The CDR3 nucleotides are TGTGCCAGCAGCGGGGGGGGATCCAAAAACATTCAGTACTTC.

This clonotype was seen ten or more times. The chain couples TRBV9 to TRBJ1-6; D is ambiguous. The V end was cut by 3 bases, the J end by 0 bases, with 13 bases between. Germline-derived CDR1 and CDR2 are SGDLS and YYNGEE. The CDR3 contains 17 residues. CDR3 in amino acids: CASSARGISSYNSPLHF. The CDR3 nucleotides are TGTGCCAGCAGCGCGAGAGGGATTAGCTCCTATAATTCACCCCTCCACTTT.

By share of the sample, this clonotype is medium-sized (0.01 to 0.1%). This chain joins TRBV9 and TRBJ2-2; TRBD2 aligns across 10 bases. The CDR3 is 18 residues long. The V gene end was trimmed by 3 bases and the J gene end by 2 bases; junction bases not matched to a gene: 10. Germline V CDR1 and CDR2: SGDLS, YYNGEE. CDR3 sequence: CASSGGGRTSGNTGELFF. The CDR3 DNA reads TGTGCCAGCAGCGGGGGGGGGCGGACTAGCGGCAACACCGGGGAGCTGTTTTTT.